Described below is a single T cell receptor (beta chain) sequence and its context. The V gene lost 5 bases and the J gene lost 8 bases, with 16 bases spanning the gap. This CDR3 has 14 residues. Germline V lookup: CDR1 SEHNR, CDR2 FQNEAQ (reference sequence). This record comes from a study of T cell changes during pregnancy in multiple sclerosis. TCRdb's table, derived via immunoSEQ multiplex PCR, lists solely in-frame clones and lacks some. Of about 36,000 clones listed, about 91% are singletons. The chain combines TRBV7-9 with TRBJ2-1; D may be TRBD1 (6 bases). The sample consisted of CD4+ T cells from peripheral blood mononuclear cells, taken in the third trimester of pregnancy. The source is a female donor in good health, enrolled as a control in a pregnancy study. CDR3 sequence (DNA): TGTGCCAGCAGCCCACAGGGCGGTTCGCATGAGCAGTTCTTC. Translation gives CASSPQGGSHEQFF.